This paragraph covers one TCR beta chain sequence. These data originate in a study of blood T cells in healthy people across ages. The authors ran a second PCR of about 7 to 12 cycles using a sample-barcoded 5' primer and a J-beta primer mix. Each CDR3 protein gets one entry after TCRdb re-called the 5' RACE reads with MiXCR. Of about 640,000 distinct CDR3 sequences detected, roughly 53% appear once; the ten largest clones hold around 37%. Looked up from germline, CDR1 is LGHDT and CDR2 is YNNKEL (reference sequence). V lost 1 base and J lost 6, with 17 bases in between. The CDR3 has 16 residues. Material for sequencing was blood. The sequence was collected from a man aged 55 to 69 in good health. J is TRBJ2-3 and V is TRBV3-1; a weak D match, TRBD2 (6 bases). The CDR3 region is CASSQAWDWSMDTQYF. CDR3 in DNA: TGTGCCAGCAGCCAAGCTTGGGACTGGTCAATGGATACGCAGTATTTT.